Listed here is a single TCR beta chain. In the original processing: With immunoSEQ giving junction-only sequences and no quality scores, filtering differed. The protocol was immunoSEQ multiplex PCR, while the TCRdb copy is restricted to in-frame clones and leaves out a portion. Clone size and the V and J calls come from that table; the DNA yielded D and trimming. The table lists about 2.3 million clones, approximately 93% of them singletons. The donor population consisted of healthy HIV-negative adults with no recent acute infections or vaccinations. Per germline, CDR1 LNHDA and CDR2 SQIVND (reference sequence). The CDR3 totals 14 residues. Trimming took 4 bases from V and 2 from J; bases not matched to a gene: 5. These data belong to a study of shared clonotypes between healthy human individuals.

The V gene is TRBV19, the J gene TRBJ2-7; 7 nucleotides agree with TRBD1. This receptor was taken from a man between 18 and 35 years old in good health. Some clones in this sample may be carry-over from other donors' samples. Sample: naive CD4+ T cells from PBMCs. Indicated subset: CD45RA+ positively selected. The CDR3 sequence is CASSTGTATYEQYF. The CDR3 DNA reads as TGTGCCAGTAGTACTGGGACAGCTACCTACGAGCAGTACTTC.